The TCR beta chain described here comes from a study of technical replicates of blood from a few donors. The protocol was immunoSEQ multiplex PCR, while the TCRdb copy is restricted to in-frame clones and leaves out a portion. Counted here are under 90,000 clones, 93% occurring once; the ten biggest clones make up roughly 0.26%. The CDR3 sequence is 14 residues long. The ends lost 5 bases at V and 5 bases at J; junction bases unmatched: 4. Germline V CDR1 and CDR2: WSHSY, SAAADI. The chain links TRBV10-2 to TRBJ2-1; 9 bases fit TRBD1. The sequencing input was T cells isolated from PBMCs. This sequence originates from a human donor in good health. CDR3 sequence (DNA): TGCGCCAGCAGTCTACGGGACAGGGACAATGAGCAGTTCTTC. Its protein is CASSLRDRDNEQFF.